This is a list of T cell receptor beta chains from one sample in a study of response to subunit inactivated influenza vaccine. TCRdb used MiXCR to reprocess the RT-PCR reads, holding one entry per CDR3 protein. This table holds 500,000 to 600,000 distinct CDR3 sequences, approximately 13% found once. The sequences come from PBMCs from blood, collected about 40 days after vaccination. The receptors shown here come from a man between 45 and 60 years old who received an inactivated influenza vaccine. CDR3s include the opening cysteine and the closing phenylalanine or tryptophan. A D gene is named only where the DNA matches it firmly.

j_gene	d_gene	v_gene	CDR3aa
TRBJ2-3	TRBD2	TRBV6-1	CASSPSGGAGGTQYF
TRBJ1-6	TRBD1	TRBV20-1	CSARDTTGGSPLHF
TRBJ2-7	-	TRBV20-1	CSATRGSRGSYEQYF
TRBJ2-7	-	TRBV7-2	CASSPPGLCNF
TRBJ2-3	-	TRBV11-2	CASSLDPPSYSGDSTDTQYF
TRBJ2-7	-	TRBV15	CATSRDQTLTYEQYF
TRBJ2-1	TRBD2	TRBV12-3/TRBV12-4	CASSLGAGGYNEQLF
TRBJ2-3	TRBD2	TRBV6-1	CASSPSGVRTDTQYF
TRBJ2-3	TRBD2	TRBV4-3	CASSQVAGVADTQYF
TRBJ1-5	-	TRBV10-3	CAISDNNQPQHF
TRBJ1-5	TRBD1	TRBV12-3/TRBV12-4	CASSWTGTVGQPQHF
TRBJ2-7	TRBD1	TRBV12-3/TRBV12-4	CASSGPGQGDGEQYF
TRBJ2-7	TRBD1	TRBV4-1	CASARDRAIYEQYF
TRBJ2-1	-	TRBV10-3	CAISVARNNEQFF
TRBJ1-1	TRBD1	TRBV7-9	CASSPGDSLSAFF
TRBJ1-1	TRBD1	TRBV12-3/TRBV12-4	CAIYRDRGMITEAFF
TRBJ1-1	TRBD1	TRBV24-1	CATSAKDRTAKAFF
TRBJ1-4	-	TRBV29-1	CSVDRGGTGQLFF
TRBJ2-1	-	TRBV7-2	CASSLFAASSHNEQFF
TRBJ1-6	-	TRBV28	CASFPSSYNSPLHF
TRBJ2-3	TRBD2	TRBV28	CASISPGLADTQYF
TRBJ2-3	TRBD1	TRBV12-3/TRBV12-4	CASIRDSRTDTQYF
TRBJ1-5	-	TRBV27	CASRSRGDRQPQHF
TRBJ2-5	TRBD1	TRBV12-3/TRBV12-4	CASTPSRTGGLETQYF
TRBJ2-1	TRBD2	TRBV12-3/TRBV12-4	CASSLSSGRRNEQFF